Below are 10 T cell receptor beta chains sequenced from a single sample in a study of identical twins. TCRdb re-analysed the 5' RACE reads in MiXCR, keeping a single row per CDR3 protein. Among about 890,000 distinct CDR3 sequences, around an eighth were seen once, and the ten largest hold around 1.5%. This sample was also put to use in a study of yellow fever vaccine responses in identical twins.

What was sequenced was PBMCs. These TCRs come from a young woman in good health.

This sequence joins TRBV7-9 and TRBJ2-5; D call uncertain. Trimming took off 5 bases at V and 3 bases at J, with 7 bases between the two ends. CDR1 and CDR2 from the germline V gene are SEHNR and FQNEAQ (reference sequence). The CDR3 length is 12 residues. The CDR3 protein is CASSPHKETQYF. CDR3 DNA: TGTGCCAGCAGCCCCCATAAAGAGACCCAGTACTTC.

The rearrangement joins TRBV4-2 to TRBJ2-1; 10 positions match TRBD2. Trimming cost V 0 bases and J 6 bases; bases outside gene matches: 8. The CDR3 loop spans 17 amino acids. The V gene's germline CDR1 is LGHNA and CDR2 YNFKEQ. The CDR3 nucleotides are TGTGCCAGCAGCCAAGATCCAGCTAGCGGGAGCCGCAATGAGCAGTTCTTC. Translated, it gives CASSQDPASGSRNEQFF.

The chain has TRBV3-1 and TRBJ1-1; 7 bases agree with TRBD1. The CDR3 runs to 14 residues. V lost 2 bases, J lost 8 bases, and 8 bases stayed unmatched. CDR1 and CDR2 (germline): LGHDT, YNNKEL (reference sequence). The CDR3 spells CASSQTLMGQEAFF. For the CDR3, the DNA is TGTGCCAGCAGCCAAACACTCATGGGACAGGAAGCTTTCTTT.

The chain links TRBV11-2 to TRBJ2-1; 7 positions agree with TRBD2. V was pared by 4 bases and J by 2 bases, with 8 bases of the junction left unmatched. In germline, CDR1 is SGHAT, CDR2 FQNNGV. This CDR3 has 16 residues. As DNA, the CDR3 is TGTGCCAGCAGCTACCCCCCGGGGGGAGCCTACAATGAGCAGTTCTTC. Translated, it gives CASSYPPGGAYNEQFF.

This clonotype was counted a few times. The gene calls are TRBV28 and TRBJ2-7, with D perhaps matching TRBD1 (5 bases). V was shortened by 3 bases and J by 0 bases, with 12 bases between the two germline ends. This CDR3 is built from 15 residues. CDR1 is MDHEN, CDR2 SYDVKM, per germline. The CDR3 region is CASSLGPESSYEQYF. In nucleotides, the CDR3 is TGTGCCAGCAGTTTGGGGCCCGAGAGCTCCTACGAGCAGTACTTC.

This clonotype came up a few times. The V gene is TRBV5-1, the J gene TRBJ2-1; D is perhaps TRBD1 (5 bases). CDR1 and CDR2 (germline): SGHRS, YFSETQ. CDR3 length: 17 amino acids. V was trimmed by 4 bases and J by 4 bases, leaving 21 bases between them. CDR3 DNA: TGCGCCAGCAGCCCAGGGATGTACAGTATGGGGTACAATGAGCAGTTCTTC. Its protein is CASSPGMYSMGYNEQFF.

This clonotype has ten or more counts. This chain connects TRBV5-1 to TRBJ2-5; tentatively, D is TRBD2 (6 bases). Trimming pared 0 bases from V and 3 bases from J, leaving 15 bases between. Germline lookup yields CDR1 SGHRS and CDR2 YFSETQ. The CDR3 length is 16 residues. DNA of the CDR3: TGCGCCAGCAGCTTGGCCTTTTGGACTACCGAAGAGACCCAGTACTTC. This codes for CASSLAFWTTEETQYF.

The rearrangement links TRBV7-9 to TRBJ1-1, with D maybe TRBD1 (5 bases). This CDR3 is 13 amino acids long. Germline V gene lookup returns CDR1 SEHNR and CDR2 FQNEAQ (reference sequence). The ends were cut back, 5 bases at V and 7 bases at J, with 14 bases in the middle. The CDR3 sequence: CASSPSGTDEAFF. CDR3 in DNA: TGTGCCAGCAGCCCCTCCGGGACCGATGAAGCTTTCTTT.

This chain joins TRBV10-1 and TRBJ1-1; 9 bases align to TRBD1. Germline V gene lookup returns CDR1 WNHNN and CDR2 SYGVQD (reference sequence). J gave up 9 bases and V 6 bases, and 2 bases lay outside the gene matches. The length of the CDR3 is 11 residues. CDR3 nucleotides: TGCGCCAGCAGCGGGACAGGGCAAGCTTTCTTT. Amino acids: CASSGTGQAFF.

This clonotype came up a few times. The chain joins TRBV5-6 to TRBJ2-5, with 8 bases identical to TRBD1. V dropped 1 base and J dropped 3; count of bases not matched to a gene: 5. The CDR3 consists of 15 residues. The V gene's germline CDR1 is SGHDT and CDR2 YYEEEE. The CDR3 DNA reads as TGTGCCAGCAGCTTGATCAGGGGGCGCGAAGAGACCCAGTACTTC. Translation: CASSLIRGREETQYF.